This TCR beta chain was obtained from a study of blood T cell repertoires in COVID-19. Background on the study: The United States, Italy and Spain supplied acute and convalescent COVID-19 samples. The cDNA or gDNA used as material had been derived from T cells, B-cell-depleted T cells, or PBMCs.

Germline lookup yields CDR1 LGHDT and CDR2 YNNKEL (reference sequence). The CDR3 covers 13 residues. Trimming took off 3 bases at V and 5 bases at J, with 8 bases between the two ends. This clone was detected once. Original analysis: Researchers report that nucleated cell counts were estimated from reference gene primer amplification. Here immunoSEQ multiplex PCR was the method, and the copy in TCRdb shows in-frame clones only, minus some. Clone size and the V and J calls come from that table; the DNA yielded D and trimming. Altogether roughly 37,000 clones are present, around 80% being singletons, with the ten largest covering 33%.

V gene TRBV3-1 (or the pseudogene TRBV3-2) combines with J gene TRBJ2-4; D unclear. The clonotype comes from a man aged 55 to 70 with acute or convalescent COVID-19. Sequencing was carried out using peripheral blood. CDR3 residues: CASSQGTQNIQYF. The CDR3, as DNA: TGTGCCAGCAGCCAGGGCACCCAAAACATTCAGTACTTC.